Shown below are 16 T cell receptor beta chains from a single sample sequenced in a study of immune cell composition in non-small cell lung cancer. TCRdb's table, derived via immunoSEQ multiplex PCR, lists solely in-frame clones and lacks some. The table includes about 4,600 clones, about 80% detected once. The sequencing sample was made of lung tumor tissue. These receptors all come from a human donor with non-small cell lung cancer.

The chain links TRBV4-1 to TRBJ2-3, with a tentative D call TRBD1 (5 bases). V lost 4 bases and J 0 bases, leaving 11 bases between the germline ends. This CDR3 is built from 15 residues. The germline gives CDR1 MGHRA, CDR2 YSYEKL. The DNA for the CDR3 is TGCGCCAGCAGCCTGACAGATACTAGCACAGATACGCAGTATTTT. Translated: CASSLTDTSTDTQYF.

CDR3 region: CASSPRTGGNYGYTF. The CDR3 DNA follows: TGTGCCAGCAGCCCCCGGACAGGGGGGAACTATGGCTACACCTTC. The rearrangement joins TRBV5-6 to TRBJ1-2; 10 nucleotides align to TRBD1. V lost 4 bases to trimming and J lost 2 bases; unmatched junction nucleotides: 5. Germline V gene data show CDR1 as SGHDT and CDR2 as YYEEEE. The CDR3 spans 15 residues.

The CDR3 reads CASSFRRNNEQFF. CDR3 sequence (DNA): TGTGCCAGCAGTTTTCGGCGGAACAATGAGCAGTTCTTC. V gene TRBV27 combines with J gene TRBJ2-1; no firm D call. Germline V gene sequence: CDR1 MNHEY, CDR2 SMNVEV (reference sequence). With 3 bases removed from V and 5 bases from J, the gap between germline ends came to 8 bases. The CDR3 consists of 13 residues.

The chain carries TRBV6-1 and TRBJ1-1; the D gene is possibly TRBD1 (6 bases). Germline CDR1 and CDR2: MNHNS and SASEGT. Trimming left V 3 bases short and J 1 base short, with 9 bases between. This CDR3 is 14 amino acids long. The CDR3 here is CASSDGGQNTEAFF. As DNA, the CDR3 is TGTGCCAGCAGTGATGGGGGCCAGAACACTGAAGCTTTCTTT.

This chain joins TRBV11-2 and TRBJ1-1, with TRBD1 as a possible D gene (6 bases). Germline V CDR1 and CDR2: SGHAT, FQNNGV. V lost 2 bases, J lost 2 bases, and 15 bases lay in between. CDR3 length: 16 residues. CDR3 nucleotide sequence: TGTGCCAGCAGCTTAATGGCCCCGGGACAAAACACTGAAGCTTTCTTT. The encoded protein is CASSLMAPGQNTEAFF. Full variable domain (missing parts from reference TRBV11-2 and TRBJ1-1): EAGVAQSPRYKIIEKRQSVAFWCNPISGHATLYWYQQILGQGPKLLIQFQNNGVVDDSQLPKDRFSAERLKGVDSTLKIQPAKLEDSAVYLCASSLMAPGQNTEAFFGQGTRLTVV.

This clone was counted once. The chain recombines TRBV5-1 with TRBJ2-3, with 9 bases matching TRBD2. Germline CDR1 is SGHRS and CDR2 is YFSETQ. V lost 0 bases, J lost 3 bases, and 5 bases stayed unmatched. The CDR3 spans 16 residues. The CDR3 region has the DNA TGCGCCAGCAGCTTGGTTGCGGGAGGGCCAACAGATACGCAGTATTTT. It codes for CASSLVAGGPTDTQYF.

This clone was seen a single time. The chain has TRBV28 and TRBJ1-2; 8 bases are a match to TRBD1. Germline CDR1 MDHEN, CDR2 SYDVKM. The J segment lost 6 bases and the V segment lost 6 bases, leaving 6 bases of the junction unmatched. This CDR3 region has 13 residues. The CDR3 here is CASRPGQDNGYTF. CDR3 coding DNA: TGTGCCAGCAGACCGGGACAGGACAATGGCTACACCTTC.

This clone is labeled large (0.1 to 1%). This chain connects TRBV6-1 to TRBJ1-5; no firm D call. The CDR3 is 11 residues long. The V gene's germline CDR1 is MNHNS and CDR2 SASEGT. V shed 6 bases and J shed 10 bases, with 10 bases lying between them. The CDR3 here is CASRADEPQHF. The CDR3 bases are TGTGCCAGCAGGGCTGATGAACCCCAGCATTTT.

This clone came up a few times. The chain uses TRBV13 and TRBJ2-1; a weak D match, TRBD1 (6 bases). The V end was cut by 0 bases, the J end by 9 bases, with 9 bases between. The CDR3 runs to 13 residues. Per germline, CDR1 PRHDT and CDR2 FYEKMQ (reference sequence). CDR3: CASSLGTGSEQFF. The CDR3 DNA reads as TGTGCCAGCAGCTTAGGTACAGGGAGTGAGCAGTTCTTC.

V and J are TRBV29-1 and TRBJ2-1, with 12 positions matching TRBD1. Germline lookup yields CDR1 SQVTM and CDR2 ANQGSEA. With 6 bases clipped from V and 7 bases from J, the junction kept 7 bases outside the gene matches. The CDR3 is 14 amino acids. The CDR3 region is CSVGTGGAGNEQFF. DNA for the CDR3: TGCAGCGTGGGGACAGGGGGCGCCGGAAATGAGCAGTTCTTC.

J is TRBJ2-6 and V is TRBV25-1, with TRBD1 matching over 9 bases. The CDR3 covers 18 residues. Germline loops: CDR1 MGHDK, CDR2 SYGVNS. The junction had 9 bases not matched to a gene; V was cut back by 3 bases and J by 3 bases. The CDR3 protein is CASSDSTGGAGGANVLTF. The CDR3 DNA reads TGTGCCAGCAGTGATTCTACAGGGGGCGCAGGTGGGGCCAACGTCCTGACTTTC. The full variable domain, its missing parts supplied by reference TRBV25-1 and TRBJ2-6, is EADIYQTPRYLVIGTGKKITLECSQTMGHDKMYWYQQDPGMELHLIHYSYGVNSTEKGDLSSESTVSRIRTEHFPLTLESARPSHTSQYLCASSDSTGGAGGANVLTFGAGSRLTVL.

V is TRBV19 and J is TRBJ1-4; D remains ambiguous. The V gene's germline CDR1 is LNHDA and CDR2 SQIVND (reference sequence). V shed 3 bases and J shed 3 bases, with 8 bases lying between them. The CDR3 spans 14 residues. The CDR3 loop reads CASSISTANEKLFF. The DNA of the CDR3 is TGTGCCAGTAGTATCTCCACGGCTAATGAAAAACTGTTTTTT.

This clone has a handful of counts. The chain has TRBV7-8 and TRBJ2-7, with TRBD2 as a possible D gene (6 bases). The CDR3 is made up of 16 amino acids. Per the germline V gene, CDR1 is SGHVS and CDR2 is FQNEAQ. Trimming left V 0 bases short and J 2 bases short, with 14 bases between. CDR3 coding DNA: TGTGCCAGCAGCTTAGCATTAGCGGAGACTGCCTACGAGCAGTACTTC. This sequence encodes CASSLALAETAYEQYF.

The chain combines TRBV27 with TRBJ2-5, with 8 bases fitting TRBD2. V lost 5 bases, J lost 4 bases, and 6 bases stayed unmatched. Germline V CDR1 and CDR2: MNHEY, SMNVEV (reference sequence). The CDR3 totals 14 residues. The CDR3 DNA sequence: TGTGCCAGCAGTCAAGCGGGAGTGGCAGAGACCCAGTACTTC. It is translated as CASSQAGVAETQYF.

This chain uses TRBV5-1 with TRBJ1-1, with D possibly matching TRBD1 (5 bases). V lost 1 base to trimming and J lost 3 bases, with 13 bases between them. CDR1 is SGHRS, CDR2 YFSETQ, per germline. This CDR3 contains 15 residues. This CDR3 is CASSLNPGQDTEAFF. CDR3 bases: TGCGCCAGCAGCTTGAATCCAGGGCAGGACACTGAAGCTTTCTTT.

This clone was counted only a few times. The chain recombines TRBV25-1 with TRBJ2-2; 8 positions match TRBD1. The CDR3 contains 14 residues. Trimming took 6 bases from V and 3 from J; bases not matched to a gene: 3. Germline V gives CDR1 MGHDK, CDR2 SYGVNS. The CDR3 nucleotides read TGTGCCAGCAGCTGGACAGGGTACACCGGGGAGCTGTTTTTT. Translation gives CASSWTGYTGELFF.